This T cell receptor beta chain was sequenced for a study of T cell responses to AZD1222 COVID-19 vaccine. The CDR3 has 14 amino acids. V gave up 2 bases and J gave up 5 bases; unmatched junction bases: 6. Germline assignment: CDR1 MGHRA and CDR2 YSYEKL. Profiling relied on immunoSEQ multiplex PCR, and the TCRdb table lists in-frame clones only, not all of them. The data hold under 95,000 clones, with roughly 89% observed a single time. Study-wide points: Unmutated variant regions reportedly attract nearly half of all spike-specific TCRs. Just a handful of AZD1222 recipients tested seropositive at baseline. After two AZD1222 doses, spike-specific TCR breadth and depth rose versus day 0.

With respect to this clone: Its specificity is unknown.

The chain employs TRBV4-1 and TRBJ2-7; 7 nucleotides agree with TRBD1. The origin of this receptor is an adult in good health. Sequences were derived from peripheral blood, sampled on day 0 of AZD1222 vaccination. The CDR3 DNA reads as TGCGCCAGCAGCCAAATAAGAGGGGGCCACGAGCAGTACTTC. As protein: CASSQIRGGHEQYF.